The sequence of this T cell receptor beta chain was determined in a study of blood T cell repertoires in COVID-19. Across the study: Both acute and convalescent COVID-19 samples were obtained from the United States, Italy and Spain. T cells, B-cell-depleted T cells, or PBMCs provided the cDNA or gDNA that served as material.

In this sample, this clone turned up once. Under the authors' procedure: Reference gene primer amplification gave nucleated cell count estimates. The data were produced by immunoSEQ multiplex PCR, yet TCRdb's version contains in-frame clones alone and is incomplete. For V, J and clone size, that table is used; D and trimming come from the DNA. The sample yields approximately 250,000 clones, roughly 86% seen once. The CDR3 is 14 residues long. V lost 6 bases to trimming and J lost 6 bases, with 18 bases between them. Germline lookup yields CDR1 MNHNY and CDR2 SVGAGI (reference sequence). The J gene is TRBJ2-7, the V gene TRBV6-6; weak D call: TRBD1 (5 bases). The source material was peripheral blood. The TCR sequence derives from a woman aged 55 to 70 who had recovered from COVID-19. As DNA, the CDR3 is TGTGCCAGCAGCCCTCGACAGTGGGCAGCCGAGCAGTACTTC. Residues: CASSPRQWAAEQYF.